This T cell receptor (beta chain) was sequenced during a study of blood T cells in healthy people across ages. A second 7 to 11 cycle PCR used barcoded and J-beta primers. TCRdb independently ran MiXCR on the 5' RACE reads; one entry per CDR3 protein. The sample shows under 1,100,000 distinct CDR3 sequences, roughly 24% of them seen only once. The same sample was also studied in work on T cells of mothers and their children.

The sequenced sample consisted of blood. The sequence was collected from a girl aged 2-9 years in good health.

CDR3 DNA: TGCGCCAGCAGCCAGGCCGAATTACAGGGCCAGCCCCAGCATTTT. Its translation is CASSQAELQGQPQHF. This rearrangement joins TRBV4-1 to TRBJ1-5, with TRBD1 as a possible D gene (6 bases). Germline V gene data show CDR1 as MGHRA and CDR2 as YSYEKL. This CDR3 has 15 amino acids. The V end was cut by 3 bases, the J end by 7 bases, with 16 bases between.